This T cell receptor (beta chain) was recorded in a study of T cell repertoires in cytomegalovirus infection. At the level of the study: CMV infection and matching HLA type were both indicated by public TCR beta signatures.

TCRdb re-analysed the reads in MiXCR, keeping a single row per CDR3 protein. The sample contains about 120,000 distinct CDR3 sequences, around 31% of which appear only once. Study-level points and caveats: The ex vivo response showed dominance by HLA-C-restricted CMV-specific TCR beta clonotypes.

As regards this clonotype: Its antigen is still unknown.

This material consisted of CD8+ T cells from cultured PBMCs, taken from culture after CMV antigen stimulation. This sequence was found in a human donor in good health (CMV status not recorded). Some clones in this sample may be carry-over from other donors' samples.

DNA for the CDR3: TGTGCCAGCAGTTTCTTAGGGACTGTCTCCTACGAGCAGTACTTC. This translates into CASSFLGTVSYEQYF. The chain employs TRBV27 and TRBJ2-7; D is possibly TRBD2 (6 bases). The CDR3 has 15 residues. CDR1 MNHEY and CDR2 SMNVEV come from the germline V gene (reference sequence). The V gene lost 3 bases and the J gene lost 0 bases, with 12 bases spanning the gap.